This TCR beta chain derives from a study of T cell repertoires in cytomegalovirus infection (dated by TCRdb to the late 2010s). Some background on the complete study: Recently identified HLA-C-restricted CMV epitopes, whose presentation resists viral immunomodulation, were targeted by peptide stimulations together with well-studied HLA-B-restricted epitopes. Donor HLA type was relevant to the analysis, as public TCR beta signatures indicated carriage of CMV infection together with the matching HLA type. Overall study outcomes, separate from this receptor: In the ex vivo response, HLA-C-restricted CMV-specific TCR beta clonotypes were dominant, and in two of eight donors the single most frequent clonotype came from this HLA-C-restricted group. In both this cohort and an independent roughly 350-donor cohort, the cumulative frequency of public TCR beta family members distinguished carriers of CMV infection plus the relevant HLA type.

The meaning of the sample's treatment or condition label: in vitro stimulation with specific CMV peptide epitopes to enrich CMV-specific T cells. Sequencing relied on an Illumina HiSeq 1500. TCRdb reprocessed the public reads (quality trimming at Q25 with fastp, clone calling with MiXCR) and kept in-frame beta chains. Identical CDR3 protein sequences are pooled into one entry, listed with their most common genes and DNA. The sample table shows some 940,000 distinct CDR3 sequences, and approximately 30% are seen once. The top ten constitute under 15% of the sample. Concerning this clonotype itself: The antigen it binds to is not known. This could be a read error, since a much larger clone is one nucleotide away.

The CDR3 starts with the cysteine, ends with the phenylalanine, and has 15 residues. Only the CDR3 region is kept as DNA, spanning 45 bases read in frame from base 1. V is clipped by 3 bases and J by 6 bases, and the sequence between their germline boundaries is 16 bases long. CDR1 and CDR2, looked up from the germline V gene, are SGHVS and FNYEAQ. The sequences come from cultured CD8+ T cells from PBMCs, collected from culture after CMV antigen stimulation. The chain employs TRBV7-6 and TRBJ2-3; TRBD2 is a possible D gene, resting on 5 matching bases. This TCR was recovered from a human donor in good health (CMV status not recorded). Some clones in this sample may be carry-over from other donors' samples. At the DNA level, the sequence is TGTGCCAGCAGCTTTATCGGTTCGGGGTCCGATACGCAGTATTTT. Its translation reads: CASSFIGSGSDTQYF.